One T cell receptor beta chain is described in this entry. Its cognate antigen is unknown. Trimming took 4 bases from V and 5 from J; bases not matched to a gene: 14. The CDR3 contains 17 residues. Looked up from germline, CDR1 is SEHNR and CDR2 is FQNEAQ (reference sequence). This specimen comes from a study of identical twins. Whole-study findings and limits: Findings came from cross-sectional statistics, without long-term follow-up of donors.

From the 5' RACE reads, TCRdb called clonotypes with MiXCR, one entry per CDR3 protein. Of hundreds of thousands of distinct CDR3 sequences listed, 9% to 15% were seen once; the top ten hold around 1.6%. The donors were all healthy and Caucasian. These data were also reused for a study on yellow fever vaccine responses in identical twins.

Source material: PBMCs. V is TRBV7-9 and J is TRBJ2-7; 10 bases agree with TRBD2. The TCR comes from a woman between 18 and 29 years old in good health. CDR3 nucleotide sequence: TGTGCCAGCAGCTCATCCCTTGCTAGCGGGAGTAGCAACGAGCAGTACTTC. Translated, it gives CASSSSLASGSSNEQYF.